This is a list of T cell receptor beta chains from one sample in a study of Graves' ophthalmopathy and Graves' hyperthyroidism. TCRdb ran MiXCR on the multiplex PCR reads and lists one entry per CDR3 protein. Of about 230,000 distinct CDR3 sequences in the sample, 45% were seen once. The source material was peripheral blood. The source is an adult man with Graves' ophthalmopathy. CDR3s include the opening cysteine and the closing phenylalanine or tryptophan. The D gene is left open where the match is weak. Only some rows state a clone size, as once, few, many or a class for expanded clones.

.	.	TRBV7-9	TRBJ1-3	TGTGCCAGCAGTTCGGGGGCCTCTGGAAACACCATATATTTT	CASSSGASGNTIYF
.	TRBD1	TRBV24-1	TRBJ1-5	TGTGCCACCAGTTTCGGCGGACAGGGAGGACGTCAGCCCCAGCATTTT	CATSFGGQGGRQPQHF
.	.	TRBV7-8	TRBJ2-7	TGTGCCAGCAGCTGGGGGGGGGCCGAGCAGTACTTC	CASSWGGAEQYF
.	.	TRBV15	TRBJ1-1	TGTGCCACCAGCAGAAATTCAGGAACTACTGAAGCTTTCTTT	CATSRNSGTTEAFF
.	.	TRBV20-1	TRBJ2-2	TGCAGTGCTAGAAAGGCCACCATCACCGGGGAGCTGTTTTTT	CSARKATITGELFF
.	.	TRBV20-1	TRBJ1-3	TGCAGTGCTAGTTGGGGGCCTGGAAACACCATATATTTT	CSASWGPGNTIYF
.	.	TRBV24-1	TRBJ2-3	TGTGCCACCAGTGATCCAGGGGGGCCTCAACGGGTTACGCAGTATTTT	CATSDPGGPQRVTQYF
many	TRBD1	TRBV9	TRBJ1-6	TGTGCCAGCAGTGAGGTGGGACAGACTAATTCACCCCTCCACTTT	CASSEVGQTNSPLHF
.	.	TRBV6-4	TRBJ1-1	TGTGCCAGCAGTAAGGGGGTGAACACTGAAGCTTTCTTT	CASSKGVNTEAFF
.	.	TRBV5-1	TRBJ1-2	TGCGCCAGCAGCCGCCTCGGACAGAACCATGGCTACACCTTC	CASSRLGQNHGYTF
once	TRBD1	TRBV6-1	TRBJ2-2	TGTGCCATCAAGCCGGGACAGAGTTACGGGGAGCTGTTTTTT	CAIKPGQSYGELFF
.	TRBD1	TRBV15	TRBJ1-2	TGTGCCACCAGCAAAGACAGGGGAGGGTATGGCTACACCTTC	CATSKDRGGYGYTF
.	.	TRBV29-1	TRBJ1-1	TGCAGCGTCAAAGGGGTACCAGAGGACGGGGGGAACACTGAAGCTTTCTTT	CSVKGVPEDGGNTEAFF
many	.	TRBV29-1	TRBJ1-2	TGCAGCGTACGCGTGGGGGGGTCGAACTATGGCTACACCTTC	CSVRVGGSNYGYTF
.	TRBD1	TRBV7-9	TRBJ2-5	TGTGCCAGCAGTTCTGCCACCCGAACAGGGGTTATGTACTTC	CASSSATRTGVMYF
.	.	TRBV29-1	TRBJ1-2	TGCAGCGTTGAAGCCCCGACAGAGAATTTCTTC	CSVEAPTENFF
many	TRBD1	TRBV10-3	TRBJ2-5	TGTGCCATCAGTGAAGGACAGGGACTAGAGACCCAGTACTTC	CAISEGQGLETQYF
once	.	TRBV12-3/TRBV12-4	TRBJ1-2	TGTGCCAGCAGTTTTGGGGGCCTTGGCTACACCTTC	CASSFGGLGYTF
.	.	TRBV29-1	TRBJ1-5	TGCATTGGGCAGGGCAATCGGCCCCAGCATTTT	CIGQGNRPQHF
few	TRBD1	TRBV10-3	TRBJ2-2	TGTGCCATCAGTGCCGGACAGGGGGCCGGGGAGCTGTTTTTT	CAISAGQGAGELFF
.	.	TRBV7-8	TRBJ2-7	TGTGCCAGCAGCTTAGGGGCAGCGAGCGACGAGCAGTACTTC	CASSLGAASDEQYF
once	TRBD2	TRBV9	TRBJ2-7	TGTGCCAGCAGCGTAGGGGGTAGCGGGGGCTGGGGCTACGAGCAGTACTTC	CASSVGGSGGWGYEQYF
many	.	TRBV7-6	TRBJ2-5	TGTGCCAGCAGCTTAGGACAGACTCAAGAAGAGACCCAGTACTTC	CASSLGQTQEETQYF
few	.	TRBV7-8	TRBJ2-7	TGTGCCAGCTTTACCGACGGCTACGAGCAGTACTTC	CASFTDGYEQYF
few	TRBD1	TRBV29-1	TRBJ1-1	TGCAGCGTGAACCAGGGGGCCCGGCACACTGAAGCTTTCTTT	CSVNQGARHTEAFF
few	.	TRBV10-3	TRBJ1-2	TGTGCCATCAGTGAAAAGGGCGGAGAGCTTTATGGCTACACCTTC	CAISEKGGELYGYTF
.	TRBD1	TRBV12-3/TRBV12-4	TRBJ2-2	TGTGCCAGCAGTCCGAGGTTGGGACAGGGGATGAACACCGGGGAGCTGTTTTTT	CASSPRLGQGMNTGELFF
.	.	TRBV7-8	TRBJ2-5	TGTGCCAGCAGCCCCGGTCCACCCCCAGAGACCCAGTACTTC	CASSPGPPPETQYF
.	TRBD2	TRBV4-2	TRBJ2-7	TGTGCCAGCAGCGGGCGGTGGGCGGGAGATTCCTACGAGCAGTACTTC	CASSGRWAGDSYEQYF
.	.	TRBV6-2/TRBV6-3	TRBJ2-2	TGTGCCAGCAGTTACTCGTGGGCGCACACCGGGGAGCTGTTTTTT	CASSYSWAHTGELFF
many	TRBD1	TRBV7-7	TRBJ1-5	TGTGCTAGCAGCTCTGGACAGGGTCAGCCCCAGCATTTT	CASSSGQGQPQHF
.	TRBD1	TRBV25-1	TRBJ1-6	TGTGCCAGCAGTGACCCCAGACAGGGGGCAAACTCACCCCTCCGCTTT	CASSDPRQGANSPLRF
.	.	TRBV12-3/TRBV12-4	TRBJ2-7	TGTGCCAGCAGTTTGGTCGCCCGTTCCTACGAGCAGTACTTC	CASSLVARSYEQYF
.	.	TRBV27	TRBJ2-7	TGTGCCAGCAGGACTCACCGGGGCTACGAGCAGTACTTC	CASRTHRGYEQYF
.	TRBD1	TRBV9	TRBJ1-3	TGTGCCAGCAGCGTGGGACAGGGGGCGACTGGAAACACCATATATTTT	CASSVGQGATGNTIYF
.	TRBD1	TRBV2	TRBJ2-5	TGTGCCAGCAGCCAGGGACAGGTCACGGTAGAGACCCAGTACTTC	CASSQGQVTVETQYF
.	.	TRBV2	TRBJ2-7	TGTGCCGGCAGTCCCAACTACGAGCAGTACTTC	CAGSPNYEQYF
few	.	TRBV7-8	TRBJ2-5	TGTGCCAGCAGCTTTGGACAGATTCAAGAGACCCAGTACTTC	CASSFGQIQETQYF
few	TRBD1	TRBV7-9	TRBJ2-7	TGTGCCAGCAGCCCCTCGGACAGGGAATTGTCGGGAGCGACGACCTACGAGCAGTACTTC	CASSPSDRELSGATTYEQYF
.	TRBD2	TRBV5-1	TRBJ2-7	TGCGCCAGCAGCTCCGGACTAGCCGGAGAGGAGTACTTC	CASSSGLAGEEYF
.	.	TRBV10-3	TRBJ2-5	TGTGCCATCAGTGGACAGGAAGAGACCCAGTACTTC	CAISGQEETQYF
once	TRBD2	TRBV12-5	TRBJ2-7	TGTGCTAGTGGTTTGGTCCTCGGGAGGGCCGTGGACGAGCAGTACTTC	CASGLVLGRAVDEQYF
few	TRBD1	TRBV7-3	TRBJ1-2	TGTGCCAGCAGCAGGGGGACAGGGGTTCATGGCTACACCTTC	CASSRGTGVHGYTF
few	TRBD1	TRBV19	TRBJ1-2	TGTGCCAGTAGTATAGTCGACAGGGATGCCTATGGCTACACCTTC	CASSIVDRDAYGYTF
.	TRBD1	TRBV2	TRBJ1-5	TGTGCCAGCAGTGAAGATCAGGGGGCACACCAGCCCCAGCATTTT	CASSEDQGAHQPQHF
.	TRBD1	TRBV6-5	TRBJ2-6	TGTGCCAGCGCCGCCAATCCGGGACAGGGGAGCTCTGGGGCCAACGTCCTGACTTTC	CASAANPGQGSSGANVLTF
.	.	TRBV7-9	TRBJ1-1	TGTGCCAGCAGCTCCCCAGCGACTGGAGGAAAAGCTTTCTTT	CASSSPATGGKAFF
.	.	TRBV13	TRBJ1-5	TGTGCCAGCAGTCGTGACAGGTATCAGCCCCAGCATTTT	CASSRDRYQPQHF
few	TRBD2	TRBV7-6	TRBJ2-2	TGTGCCAGCAGCTTGGTACTAGCGGGGTTCGGGGAGCTGTTTTTT	CASSLVLAGFGELFF
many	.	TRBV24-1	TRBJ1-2	TGTGCCACCAGTGATCCGTACGGTGGCTACACCTTC	CATSDPYGGYTF
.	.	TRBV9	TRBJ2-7	TGTGCCAGCAGCACACCGAATTCACCCCTCCACTACGAGCAGTACTTC	CASSTPNSPLHYEQYF
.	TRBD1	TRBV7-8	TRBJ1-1	TGTGCCAGCAGCCCCCTAGGGACAGGTTGGGACACTGAAGCTTTCTTT	CASSPLGTGWDTEAFF
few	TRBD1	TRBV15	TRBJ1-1	TGTGCCACCAGCAGAGATAGGGGGACAGGGGGGGTTCCTGAAGCTTTCTTT	CATSRDRGTGGVPEAFF
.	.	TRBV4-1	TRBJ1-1	TGCGCCAGCAGCCGCAACCCGAGAGACACTGAAGCTTTCTTT	CASSRNPRDTEAFF
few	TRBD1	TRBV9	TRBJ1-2	TGTGCCAGCAGCCAAGAGGGGGCATGGGGCTACACCTTC	CASSQEGAWGYTF
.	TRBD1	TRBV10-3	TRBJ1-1	TGTGCCATCAGCTCGACAGGGTTGAACACTGAAGCTTTCTTT	CAISSTGLNTEAFF